The 6 T cell receptor beta chains reported below all come from one sample, sequenced in a study of cytomegalovirus exposure and HLA in healthy donors. With 60 Vbeta and 13 Jbeta primers, the PCR was carried out. TCRdb's table, derived via immunoSEQ multiplex PCR, lists solely in-frame clones and lacks some. The sample lists about 67,000 clones; approximately 90% were seen once. Sequencing was performed on PBMCs. The receptors come from a woman under 40 in good health and CMV-seropositive.

The V call is TRBV29-1, the J call TRBJ2-2; TRBD2 aligns across 8 bases. In germline, CDR1 is SQVTM, CDR2 ANQGSEA. The V segment lost 1 base and the J segment 9 bases; nucleotides outside the gene matches: 7. This CDR3 has 14 residues. CDR3 protein: CSVEGRGGRRELFF. CDR3 in DNA: TGCAGCGTTGAAGGTCGCGGGGGGCGCCGGGAGCTGTTTTTT.

The rearrangement links TRBV13 to TRBJ2-2, with TRBD2 identical over 7 bases. CDR3 length: 15 residues. Germline CDR1 reads PRHDT; CDR2 reads FYEKMQ (reference sequence). V lost 6 bases and J lost 1; bases outside the gene matches: 5. The CDR3, as DNA: TGTGCCAGCAGACTATCTAGCGGGAACACCGGGGAGCTGTTTTTT. This encodes CASRLSSGNTGELFF.

The V call is TRBV2, the J call TRBJ2-1; 8 bases align to TRBD2. The CDR3 is made up of 15 amino acids. Losses at the gene ends were 7 bases for V and 0 bases for J; bases not matched to a gene: 5. Looked up from germline, CDR1 is SNHLY and CDR2 is FYNNEI. The CDR3 is CASTQREPSYNEQFF. The CDR3 DNA sequence: TGTGCCAGCACCCAGCGGGAGCCCTCCTACAATGAGCAGTTCTTC.

This clone was found a few times. The gene calls are TRBV25-1 and TRBJ2-7; maybe TRBD2 (5 bases). Looked up from germline, CDR1 is MGHDK and CDR2 is SYGVNS. V lost 2 bases, J lost 4 bases, and 9 bases lay in between. The CDR3 totals 13 residues. The CDR3 is CASSEERVYEQYF. DNA of the CDR3: TGTGCCAGCAGTGAAGAGAGGGTTTACGAGCAGTACTTC.

The gene calls are TRBV7-9 and TRBJ1-5, with 8 positions matching TRBD1. The CDR3 is 15 amino acids. Germline CDR1 reads SEHNR; CDR2 reads FQNEAQ (reference sequence). Trimming at V came to 5 bases and at J to 5 bases, leaving 8 bases not matched to a gene. The CDR3 is CASSRDRMSDQPQHF. The CDR3 DNA follows: TGTGCCAGCAGCCGGGACAGGATGAGCGATCAGCCCCAGCATTTT.

J is TRBJ2-1 and V is TRBV5-6; 11 bases align to TRBD2. V shed 0 bases, J shed 9 bases, and the junction held 5 bases outside the gene matches. Germline V lookup: CDR1 SGHDT, CDR2 YYEEEE. The CDR3 runs 15 residues. The CDR3 DNA follows: TGTGCCAGCAGCTTGGAGTTGGGACTAGCGGCTGAGCAGTTCTTC. Translated: CASSLELGLAAEQFF. The whole variable domain, remainder taken from reference TRBV5-6 and TRBJ2-1, is DAGVTQSPTHLIKTRGQQVTLRCSPKSGHDTVSWYQQALGQGPQFIFQYYEEEERQRGNFPDRFSGHQFPNYSSELNVNALLLGDSALYLCASSLELGLAAEQFFGPGTRLTVL.